The T cell receptor (beta chain) under discussion was sequenced for a study of cytotoxic CD8 clonotypes in ibrutinib-treated CLL. The planned depth of sequencing spanned 1 in 200,000 to 1 in 1 million T cells. TCRdb keeps only in-frame clones here, not all; method: immunoSEQ multiplex PCR. This repertoire shows about 150,000 clones, more than 75% found once; its top ten account for around 4.9%. The trim removed 5 bases at V and 2 bases at J, leaving 5 bases unmatched. Per germline, CDR1 SGHTA and CDR2 FQGNSA. This CDR3 has 15 residues. The receptor comes from a human donor with chronic lymphocytic leukemia. The chain recombines TRBV7-2 with TRBJ2-3; 9 bases map to TRBD1. The sequences come from PBMCs, collected after 24 months of ibrutinib treatment. CDR3 in DNA: TGTGCCAGCAGCCCTTGGACAGGGGCCACAGATACGCAGTATTTT. Protein: CASSPWTGATDTQYF.